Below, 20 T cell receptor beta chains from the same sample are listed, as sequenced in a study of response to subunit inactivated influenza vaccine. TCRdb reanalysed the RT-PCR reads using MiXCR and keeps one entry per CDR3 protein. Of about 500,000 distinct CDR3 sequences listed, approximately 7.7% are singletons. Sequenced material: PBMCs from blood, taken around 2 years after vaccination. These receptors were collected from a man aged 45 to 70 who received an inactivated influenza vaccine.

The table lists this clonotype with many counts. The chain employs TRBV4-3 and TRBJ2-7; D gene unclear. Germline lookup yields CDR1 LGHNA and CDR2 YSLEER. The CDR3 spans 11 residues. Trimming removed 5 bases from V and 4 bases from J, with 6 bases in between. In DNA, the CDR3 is TGCGCCAGCAGCTACGGATACGAGCAGTACTTC. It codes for CASSYGYEQYF.

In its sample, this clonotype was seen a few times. The CDR3 DNA is TGTGCCAGCAGTTTATTAGGCAGGACCTACGAGCAGTACTTC. This encodes CASSLLGRTYEQYF. The chain uses TRBV27 and TRBJ2-7; no reliable D call. This CDR3 contains 14 residues. Trimming left V 1 base short and J 2 bases short, with 9 bases between. Germline assignment: CDR1 MNHEY and CDR2 SMNVEV (reference sequence).

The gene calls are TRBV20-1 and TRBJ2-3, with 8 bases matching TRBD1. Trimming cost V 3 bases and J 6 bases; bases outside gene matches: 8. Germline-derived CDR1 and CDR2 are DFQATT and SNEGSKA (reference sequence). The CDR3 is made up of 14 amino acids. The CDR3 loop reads CSARLQGALDTQYF. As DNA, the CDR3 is TGCAGTGCTAGGTTGCAGGGGGCGTTGGATACGCAGTATTTT.

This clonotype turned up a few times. CDR3 sequence (DNA): TGTGCCAGCAGCCGAGGCGGGGCTGGGGCCAACGTCCTGACTTTC. This translates into CASSRGGAGANVLTF. V usage is TRBV7-2 and J usage is TRBJ2-6; D is perhaps TRBD2 (6 bases). CDR3 length: 15 amino acids. Germline V CDR1 and CDR2: SGHTA, FQGNSA. V lost 5 bases, J lost 2 bases, and 10 bases lay in between. Filled out from reference TRBV7-2 and TRBJ2-6, the complete variable domain reads GAGVSQSPSNKVTEKGKDVELRCDPISGHTALYWYRQSLGQGLEFLIYFQGNSAPDKSGLPSDRFSAERTGGSVSTLTIQRTQQEDSAVYLCASSRGGAGANVLTFGAGSRLTVL.

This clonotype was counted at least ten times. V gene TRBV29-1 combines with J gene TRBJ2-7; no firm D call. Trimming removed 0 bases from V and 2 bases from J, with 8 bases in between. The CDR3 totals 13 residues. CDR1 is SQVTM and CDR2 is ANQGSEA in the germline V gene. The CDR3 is CSVEDSLAYEQYF. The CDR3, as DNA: TGCAGCGTTGAAGATTCCCTAGCCTACGAGCAGTACTTC.

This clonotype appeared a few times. The CDR3: CASSYERVGYNEQFF. The CDR3 nucleotides are TGTGCCAGCAGCTACGAGCGGGTGGGCTACAATGAGCAGTTCTTC. V gene TRBV7-6 combines with J gene TRBJ2-1; D is possibly TRBD2 (6 bases). The CDR3 totals 15 residues. CDR1 and CDR2 (germline): SGHVS, FNYEAQ. V lost 4 bases to trimming and J lost 3 bases, with 13 bases between them.

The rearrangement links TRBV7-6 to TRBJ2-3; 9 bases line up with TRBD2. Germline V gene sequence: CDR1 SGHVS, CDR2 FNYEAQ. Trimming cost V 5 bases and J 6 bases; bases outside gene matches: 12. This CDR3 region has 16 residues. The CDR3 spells CASSLSGRRNSDTQYF. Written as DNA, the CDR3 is TGTGCCAGCAGCCTAAGCGGGAGGAGAAACAGTGATACGCAGTATTTT.

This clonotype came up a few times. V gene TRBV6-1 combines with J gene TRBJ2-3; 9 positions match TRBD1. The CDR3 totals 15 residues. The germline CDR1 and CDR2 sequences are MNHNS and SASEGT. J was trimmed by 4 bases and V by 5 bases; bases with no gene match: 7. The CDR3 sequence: CASSRLRDRADTQYF. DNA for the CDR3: TGTGCCAGCAGTCGGCTGCGGGACAGGGCAGATACGCAGTATTTT.

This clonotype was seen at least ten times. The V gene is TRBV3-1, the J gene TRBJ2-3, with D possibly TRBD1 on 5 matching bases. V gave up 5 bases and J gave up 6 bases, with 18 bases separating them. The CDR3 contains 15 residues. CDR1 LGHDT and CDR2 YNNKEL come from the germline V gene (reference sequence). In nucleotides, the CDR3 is TGTGCCAGCAGCACAAGTACAGGAGCCGGGGATACGCAGTATTTT. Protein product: CASSTSTGAGDTQYF.

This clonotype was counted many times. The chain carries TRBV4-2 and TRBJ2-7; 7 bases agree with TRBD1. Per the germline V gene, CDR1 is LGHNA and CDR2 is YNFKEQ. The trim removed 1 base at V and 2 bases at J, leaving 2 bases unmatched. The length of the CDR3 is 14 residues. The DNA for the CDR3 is TGTGCCAGCAGCCAAGGGGACAGAGCCTACGAGCAGTACTTC. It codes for CASSQGDRAYEQYF.

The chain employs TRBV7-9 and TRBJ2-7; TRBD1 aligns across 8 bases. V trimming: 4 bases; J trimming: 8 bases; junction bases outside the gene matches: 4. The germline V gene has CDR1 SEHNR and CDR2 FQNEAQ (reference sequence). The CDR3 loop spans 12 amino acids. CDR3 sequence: CASSSQGAKQYF. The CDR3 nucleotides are TGTGCCAGCAGCTCCCAGGGGGCGAAGCAGTACTTC.

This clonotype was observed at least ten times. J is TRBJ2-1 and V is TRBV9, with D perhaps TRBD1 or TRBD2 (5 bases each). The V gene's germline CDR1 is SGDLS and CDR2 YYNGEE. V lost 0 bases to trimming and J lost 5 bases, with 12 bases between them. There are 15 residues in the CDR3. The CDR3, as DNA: TGTGCCAGCAGCGTAGGGGGGAACGGGAACAATGAGCAGTTCTTC. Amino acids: CASSVGGNGNNEQFF.

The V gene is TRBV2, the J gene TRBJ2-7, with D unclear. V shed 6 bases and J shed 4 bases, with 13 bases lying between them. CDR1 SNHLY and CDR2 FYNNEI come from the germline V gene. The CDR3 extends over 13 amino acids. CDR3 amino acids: CASRDPIRYEQYF. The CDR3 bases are TGTGCCAGCAGGGACCCAATTAGGTACGAGCAGTACTTC.

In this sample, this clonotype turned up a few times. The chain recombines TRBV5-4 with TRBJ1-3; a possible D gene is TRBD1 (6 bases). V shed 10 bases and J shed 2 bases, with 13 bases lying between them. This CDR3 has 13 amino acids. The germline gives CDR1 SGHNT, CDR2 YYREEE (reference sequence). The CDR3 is CAGGAGAGNTIYF. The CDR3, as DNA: TGTGCCGGGGGCGCGGGGGCTGGAAACACCATATATTTT.

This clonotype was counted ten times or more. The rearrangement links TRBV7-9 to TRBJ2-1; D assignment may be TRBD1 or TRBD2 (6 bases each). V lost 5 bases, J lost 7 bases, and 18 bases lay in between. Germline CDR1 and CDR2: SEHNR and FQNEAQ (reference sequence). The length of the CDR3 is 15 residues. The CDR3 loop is CASSRTGRKKNEQFF. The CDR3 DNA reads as TGTGCCAGCAGCCGAACAGGGAGGAAGAAAAATGAGCAGTTCTTC.

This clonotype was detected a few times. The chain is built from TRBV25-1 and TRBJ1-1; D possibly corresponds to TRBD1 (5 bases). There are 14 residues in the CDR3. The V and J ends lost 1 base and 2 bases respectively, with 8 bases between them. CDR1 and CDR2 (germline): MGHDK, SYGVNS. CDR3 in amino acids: CASSEWQGNTEAFF. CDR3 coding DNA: TGTGCCAGCAGTGAATGGCAGGGTAACACTGAAGCTTTCTTT. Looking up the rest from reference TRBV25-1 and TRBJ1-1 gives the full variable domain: EADIYQTPRYLVIGTGKKITLECSQTMGHDKMYWYQQDPGMELHLIHYSYGVNSTEKGDLSSESTVSRIRTEHFPLTLESARPSHTSQYLCASSEWQGNTEAFFGQGTRLTVV.

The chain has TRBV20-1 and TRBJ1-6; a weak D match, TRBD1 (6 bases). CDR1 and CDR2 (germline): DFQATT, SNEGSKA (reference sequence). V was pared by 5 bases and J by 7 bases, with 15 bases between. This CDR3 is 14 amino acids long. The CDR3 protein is CSAYKTGPNSPLHF. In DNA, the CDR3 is TGCAGTGCTTACAAAACAGGGCCCAATTCACCCCTCCACTTT.

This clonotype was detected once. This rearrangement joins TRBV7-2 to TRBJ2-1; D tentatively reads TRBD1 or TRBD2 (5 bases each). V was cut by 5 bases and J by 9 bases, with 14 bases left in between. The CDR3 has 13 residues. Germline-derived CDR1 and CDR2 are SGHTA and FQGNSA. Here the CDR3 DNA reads TGTGCCAGCAGCCCGCCGGGACCGGGTGAGCAGTTCTTC. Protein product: CASSPPGPGEQFF.

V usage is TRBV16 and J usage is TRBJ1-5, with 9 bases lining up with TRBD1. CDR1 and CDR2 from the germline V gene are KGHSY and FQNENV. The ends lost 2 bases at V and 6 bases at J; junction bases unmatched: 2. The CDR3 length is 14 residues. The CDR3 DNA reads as TGTGCCAGCAGCCAAACAGGGGGCCTTCAGCCCCAGCATTTT. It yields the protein CASSQTGGLQPQHF.

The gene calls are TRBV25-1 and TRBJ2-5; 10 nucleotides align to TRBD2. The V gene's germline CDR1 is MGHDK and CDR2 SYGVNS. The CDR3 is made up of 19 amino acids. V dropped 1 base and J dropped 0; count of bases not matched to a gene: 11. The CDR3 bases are TGTGCCAGCAGTGAATGGGTTAGCGGGAGGCCTTTGTACCAAGAGACCCAGTACTTC. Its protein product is CASSEWVSGRPLYQETQYF.